Below, one T cell receptor (beta chain) is given with its context. This specimen comes from a study of blood T cell repertoires in COVID-19. Profiled with immunoSEQ multiplex PCR; TCRdb holds only in-frame clones, not every one. The sample comprises 220,000 or so clones, approximately 90% of which are singletons, and roughly 0.95% rests with the top ten. J lost 6 bases, V lost 5 bases, and 10 bases had no gene match. Germline V CDR1 and CDR2: SGHTS, YDEGEE. CDR3 length: 15 residues. The sequence was collected from a man aged 45-65 years who had been exposed to COVID-19. The sequencing input was PBMCs or T cells enriched from blood (not recorded which). V usage is TRBV5-8 and J usage is TRBJ2-2; 7 positions match TRBD1. The CDR3 DNA reads TGTGCCAGCAGTTTTAACAGGGGCAGGGCCGGGGAGCTGTTTTTT. It translates to CASSFNRGRAGELFF.